Sequencing of this TCR beta chain was carried out in a study of blood T cell repertoires in COVID-19. Whole-study context: Nucleic acid was either cDNA or gDNA, and it came from T cells, B-cell-depleted T cells, or PBMCs.

Germline values: CDR1 SGHVS, CDR2 FNYEAQ. Trimming cost V 5 bases and J 8 bases; bases outside gene matches: 11. The CDR3 is 16 residues long. The data were produced by immunoSEQ multiplex PCR, yet TCRdb's version contains in-frame clones alone and is incomplete. The data contain about 140,000 clones, 84% of them singletons. The sequencing sample was made of PBMCs or T cells enriched from blood (not recorded which). The chain joins TRBV7-6 to TRBJ2-1; 11 bases are shared with TRBD2. The TCR originated in a woman between 50 and 59 years old with acute COVID-19. CDR3 amino acids: CASSPGALAGVDEQFF. CDR3 coding DNA: TGTGCCAGCAGCCCTGGGGCACTAGCGGGAGTCGATGAGCAGTTCTTC.